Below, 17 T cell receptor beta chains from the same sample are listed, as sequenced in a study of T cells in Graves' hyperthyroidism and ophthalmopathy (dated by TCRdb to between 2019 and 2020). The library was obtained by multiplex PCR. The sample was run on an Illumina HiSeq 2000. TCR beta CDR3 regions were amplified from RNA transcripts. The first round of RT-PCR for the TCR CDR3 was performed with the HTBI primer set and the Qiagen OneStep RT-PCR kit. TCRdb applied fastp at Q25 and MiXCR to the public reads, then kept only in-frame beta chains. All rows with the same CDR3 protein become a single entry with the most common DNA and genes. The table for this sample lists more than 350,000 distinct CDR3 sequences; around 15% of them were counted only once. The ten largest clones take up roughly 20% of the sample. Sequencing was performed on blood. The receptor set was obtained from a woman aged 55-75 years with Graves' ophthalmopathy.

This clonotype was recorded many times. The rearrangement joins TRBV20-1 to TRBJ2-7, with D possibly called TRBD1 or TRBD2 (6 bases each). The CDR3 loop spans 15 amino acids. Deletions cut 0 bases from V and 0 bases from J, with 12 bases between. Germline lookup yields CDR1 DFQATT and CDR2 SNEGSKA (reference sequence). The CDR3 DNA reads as TGCAGTGCTAGAGATCTGGGGGGCCACTCCTACGAGCAGTACTTC. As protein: CSARDLGGHSYEQYF.

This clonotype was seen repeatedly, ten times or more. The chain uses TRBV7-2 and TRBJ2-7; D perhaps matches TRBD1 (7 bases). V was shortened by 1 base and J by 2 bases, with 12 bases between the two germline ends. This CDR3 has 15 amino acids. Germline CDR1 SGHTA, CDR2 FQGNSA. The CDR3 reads CASSLGGDRPYEQYF. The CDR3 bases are TGTGCCAGCAGCTTAGGGGGGGACAGACCCTACGAGCAGTACTTC. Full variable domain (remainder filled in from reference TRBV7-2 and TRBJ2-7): GAGVSQSPSNKVTEKGKDVELRCDPISGHTALYWYRQSLGQGLEFLIYFQGNSAPDKSGLPSDRFSAERTGGSVSTLTIQRTQQEDSAVYLCASSLGGDRPYEQYFGPGTRLTVT.

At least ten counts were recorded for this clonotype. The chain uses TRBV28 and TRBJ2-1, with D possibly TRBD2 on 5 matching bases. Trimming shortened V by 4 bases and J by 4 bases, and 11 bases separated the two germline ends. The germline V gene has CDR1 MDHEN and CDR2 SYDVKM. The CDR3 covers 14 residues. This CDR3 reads CASSSGLGYNEQFF. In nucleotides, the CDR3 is TGTGCCAGCAGTTCCGGACTCGGGTACAATGAGCAGTTCTTC. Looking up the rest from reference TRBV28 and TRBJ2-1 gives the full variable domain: DVKVTQSSRYLVKRTGEKVFLECVQDMDHENMFWYRQDPGLGLRLIYFSYDVKMKEKGDIPEGYSVSREKKERFSLILESASTNQTSMYLCASSSGLGYNEQFFGPGTRLTVL.

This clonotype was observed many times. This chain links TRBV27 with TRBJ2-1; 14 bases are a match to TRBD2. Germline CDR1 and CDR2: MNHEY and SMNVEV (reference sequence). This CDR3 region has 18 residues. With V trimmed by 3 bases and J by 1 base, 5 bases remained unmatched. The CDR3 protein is CASSFSTSGRVSYNEQFF. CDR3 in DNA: TGTGCCAGCAGTTTTTCGACTAGCGGGAGGGTATCCTACAATGAGCAGTTCTTC.

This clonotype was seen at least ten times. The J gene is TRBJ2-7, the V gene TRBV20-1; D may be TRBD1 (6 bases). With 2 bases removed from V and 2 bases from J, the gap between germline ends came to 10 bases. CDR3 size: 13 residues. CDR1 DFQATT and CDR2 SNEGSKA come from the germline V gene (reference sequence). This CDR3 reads CSARLRGTYEQYF. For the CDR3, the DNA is TGCAGTGCTAGACTCAGGGGAACCTACGAGCAGTACTTC.

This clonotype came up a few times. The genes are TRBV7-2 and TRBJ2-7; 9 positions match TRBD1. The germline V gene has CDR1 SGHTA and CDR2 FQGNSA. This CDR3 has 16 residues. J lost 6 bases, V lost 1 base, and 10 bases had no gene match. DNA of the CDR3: TGTGCCAGCAGCTTAGTCTCGGGACAGGGCTGGGGCGAGCAGTACTTC. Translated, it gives CASSLVSGQGWGEQYF.

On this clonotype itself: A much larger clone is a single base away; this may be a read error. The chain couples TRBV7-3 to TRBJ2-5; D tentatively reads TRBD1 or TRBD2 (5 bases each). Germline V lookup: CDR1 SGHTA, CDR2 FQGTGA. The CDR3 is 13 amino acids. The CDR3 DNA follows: TGTGCCAGCAGCTTAAGACCCAGGGAGACCAAGTACTTC. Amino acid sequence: CASSLRPRETKYF.

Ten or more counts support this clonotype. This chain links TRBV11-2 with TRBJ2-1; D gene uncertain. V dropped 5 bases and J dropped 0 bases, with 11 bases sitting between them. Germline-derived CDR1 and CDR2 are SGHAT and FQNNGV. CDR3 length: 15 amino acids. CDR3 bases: TGTGCCAGCAGCCCACCTTCGAGCTCCTACAATGAGCAGTTCTTC. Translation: CASSPPSSSYNEQFF.

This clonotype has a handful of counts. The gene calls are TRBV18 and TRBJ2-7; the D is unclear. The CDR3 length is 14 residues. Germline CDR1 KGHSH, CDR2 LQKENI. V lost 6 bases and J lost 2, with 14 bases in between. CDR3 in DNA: TGTGCCAGCTCCCCCGACGGTCCAACCTACGAGCAGTACTTC. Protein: CASSPDGPTYEQYF.

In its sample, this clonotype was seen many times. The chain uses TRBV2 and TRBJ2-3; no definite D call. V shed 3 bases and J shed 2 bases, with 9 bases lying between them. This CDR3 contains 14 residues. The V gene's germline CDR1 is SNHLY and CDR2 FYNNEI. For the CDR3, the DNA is TGTGCCAGCAGTGACCCCCCGATCACAGATACGCAGTATTTT. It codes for CASSDPPITDTQYF.

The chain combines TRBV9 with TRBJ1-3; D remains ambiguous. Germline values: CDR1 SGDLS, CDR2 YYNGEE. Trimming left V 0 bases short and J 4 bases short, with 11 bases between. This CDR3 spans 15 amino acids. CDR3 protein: CASSVGADLGNTIYF. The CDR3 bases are TGTGCCAGCAGCGTAGGGGCAGACCTCGGAAACACCATATATTTT.

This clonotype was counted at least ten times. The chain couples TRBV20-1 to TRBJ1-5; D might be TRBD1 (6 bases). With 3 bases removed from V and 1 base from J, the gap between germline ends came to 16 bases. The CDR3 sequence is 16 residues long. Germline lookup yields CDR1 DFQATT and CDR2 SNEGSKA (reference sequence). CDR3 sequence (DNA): TGCAGTGCTAGTCCCGGGACACCTAACAGCAATCAGCCCCAGCATTTT. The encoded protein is CSASPGTPNSNQPQHF.

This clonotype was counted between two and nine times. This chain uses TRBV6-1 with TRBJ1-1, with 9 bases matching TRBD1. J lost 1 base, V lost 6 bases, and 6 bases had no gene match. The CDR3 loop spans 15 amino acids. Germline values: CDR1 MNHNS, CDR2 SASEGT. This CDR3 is CASSRKQGANTEAFF. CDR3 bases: TGTGCCAGCAGCCGGAAACAGGGGGCGAACACTGAAGCTTTCTTT.

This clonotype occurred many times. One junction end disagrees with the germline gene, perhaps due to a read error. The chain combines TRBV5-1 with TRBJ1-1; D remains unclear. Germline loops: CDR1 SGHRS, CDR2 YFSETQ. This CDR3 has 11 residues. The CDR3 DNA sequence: TGCGCCAGCAAAAGGTCGGCTCAGGAGGTCTTT. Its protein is CASKRSAQEVF.

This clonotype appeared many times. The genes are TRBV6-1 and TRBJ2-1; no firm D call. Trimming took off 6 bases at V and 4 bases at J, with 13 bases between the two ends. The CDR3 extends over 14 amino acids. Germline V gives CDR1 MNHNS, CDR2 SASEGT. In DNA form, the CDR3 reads TGTGCCAGCAGCCTCTTGGACGGATACAATGAGCAGTTCTTC. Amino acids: CASSLLDGYNEQFF.

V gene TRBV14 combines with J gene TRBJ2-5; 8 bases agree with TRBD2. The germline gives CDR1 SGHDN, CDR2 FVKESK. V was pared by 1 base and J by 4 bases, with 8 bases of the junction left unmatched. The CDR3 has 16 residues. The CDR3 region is CASSQAGGDSRETQYF. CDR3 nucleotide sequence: TGTGCCAGCAGCCAAGCGGGAGGGGACTCAAGAGAGACCCAGTACTTC.

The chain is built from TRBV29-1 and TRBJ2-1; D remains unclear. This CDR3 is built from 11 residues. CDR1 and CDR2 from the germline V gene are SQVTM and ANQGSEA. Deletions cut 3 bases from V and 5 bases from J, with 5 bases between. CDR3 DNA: TGCAGCGTTGAGGGCAACAATGAGCAGTTCTTC. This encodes CSVEGNNEQFF.